What follows are 30 T cell receptor beta chains derived from one specimen sequenced in a study of human T cells and chemical hapten exposure (dated by TCRdb to about 2021). Reading the label with the study, this specimen's time point is: patch test 2, 6 weeks after DPC sensitization. The label giving this sample's treatment or condition can be read as: therapeutic diphenylcyclopropenone sensitization with weekly scalp DPC. The library was generated by RACE. Sequencing was performed on a NextSeq 500. Starting from the raw public reads, TCRdb applied fastp trimming at Q25, assembled clones with MiXCR and retained in-frame beta chains. Every distinct CDR3 protein forms one entry, paired with its most common genes and DNA. The sample includes 84,000 or so distinct CDR3 sequences, with approximately 10% observed a single time. In total, the top ten clones hold over 2% of the sample. The sample consisted of whole blood, taken in connection with sensitization to the hapten diphenylcyclopropenone (DPC). The receptors were sampled from a woman aged 25 to 39 with alopecia areata. Some clones in this sample may be carry-over from other donors' samples.

In this sample, this clonotype turned up many times. The chain is built from TRBV9 and TRBJ2-7; a weak D match, TRBD1 (6 bases). The length of the CDR3 is 16 residues. V was trimmed by 0 bases and J by 4 bases, leaving 17 bases between them. The germline CDR1 and CDR2 sequences are SGDLS and YYNGEE. CDR3 protein: CASSVEPGQNTYEQYF. The CDR3 region has the DNA TGTGCCAGCAGCGTAGAACCTGGACAGAACACTTACGAGCAGTACTTC.

This clonotype has a count of ten or more. This rearrangement joins TRBV7-9 to TRBJ2-5; D not resolved. This CDR3 contains 11 residues. The V and J ends lost 5 bases and 5 bases respectively, with 6 bases between them. From germline, CDR1 is SEHNR and CDR2 FQNEAQ (reference sequence). The CDR3 spells CASSDWETQYF. Here the CDR3 DNA reads TGTGCCAGCAGCGACTGGGAGACCCAGTACTTC.

The chain couples TRBV7-2 to TRBJ1-2; 8 bases line up with TRBD1. The CDR3 is made up of 15 amino acids. Germline values: CDR1 SGHTA, CDR2 FQGNSA. The V and J ends lost 0 bases and 5 bases, in that order; junction bases with no gene match: 5. As DNA, the CDR3 is TGTGCCAGCAGCTTAGCGCAGACAGGGGCATATGGCTACACCTTC. Its translation is CASSLAQTGAYGYTF.

The rearrangement links TRBV12-5 to TRBJ1-1; 11 positions agree with TRBD1. The CDR3 spans 16 residues. Trimming removed 5 bases from V and 4 bases from J; junction bases left unmatched: 9. The germline V gene has CDR1 LGHNT and CDR2 FRNRAP. The CDR3 nucleotides are TGTGCTAGTGGTCGAGGACAGGGGGCACTGATCACTGAAGCTTTCTTT. Amino acids: CASGRGQGALITEAFF.

This clonotype has a count of ten or more. This sequence joins TRBV20-1 and TRBJ1-5; no clear D. V lost 5 bases, J lost 0 bases, and 17 bases lay in between. The V gene's germline CDR1 is DFQATT and CDR2 SNEGSKA (reference sequence). This CDR3 has 16 amino acids. The CDR3 DNA follows: TGCAGTGCTTTACGGACCGAGCATCGTAGCAATCAGCCCCAGCATTTT. It specifies CSALRTEHRSNQPQHF.

V is TRBV3-1 and J is TRBJ2-7, with D possibly being TRBD2 (5 bases). Trimming took off 0 bases at V and 6 bases at J, with 12 bases between the two ends. The length of the CDR3 is 14 residues. Germline V CDR1 and CDR2: LGHDT, YNNKEL (reference sequence). The CDR3 coding sequence is TGTGCCAGCAGCCAAGATTTCGGGGTCCGCGAGCAGTACTTC. It encodes CASSQDFGVREQYF.

In its sample, this clonotype was seen many times. The chain carries TRBV9 and TRBJ1-3; TRBD1 is a possible D gene (6 bases). CDR3 size: 16 residues. Germline V gives CDR1 SGDLS, CDR2 YYNGEE. V gave up 2 bases and J gave up 0 bases, with 12 bases separating them. CDR3 sequence: CASSVHTGISGNTIYF. CDR3 DNA: TGTGCCAGCAGCGTTCATACAGGGATCTCTGGAAACACCATATATTTT.

The gene calls are TRBV29-1 and TRBJ2-1; D is uncertain. The CDR3 runs 11 residues. CDR1 is SQVTM, CDR2 ANQGSEA, per germline. Trimming removed 2 bases at V and 2 bases at J, with 1 base between. In DNA, the CDR3 is TGCAGCGTTGAACCCTACAATGAGCAGTTCTTC. Translation: CSVEPYNEQFF.

This clonotype has a count of ten or more. The V and J genes are TRBV24-1 and TRBJ2-1, with D maybe TRBD1 (7 bases). Per the germline V gene, CDR1 is KGHDR and CDR2 is SFDVKD. The germline V and J ends were trimmed by 4 bases and 6 bases, with 12 bases remaining between them. The length of the CDR3 is 14 residues. This CDR3 is CATSEQGRTNEQFF. CDR3 nucleotides: TGTGCCACCAGTGAACAGGGGAGGACCAATGAGCAGTTCTTC.

This sequence joins TRBV18 and TRBJ1-2; maybe TRBD1 (6 bases). V lost 1 base and J lost 4, with 19 bases in between. CDR1 is KGHSH, CDR2 LQKENI, per germline. The CDR3 is 17 residues long. The CDR3 loop reads CASSPLEVSHRAYGYTF. Written as DNA, the CDR3 is TGTGCCAGCTCACCACTTGAAGTTTCCCACAGGGCCTATGGCTACACCTTC.

This sequence joins TRBV25-1 and TRBJ2-7; TRBD1 matches at 7 bases. CDR3 length: 14 amino acids. CDR1 and CDR2 (germline): MGHDK, SYGVNS. V lost 2 bases to trimming and J lost 7 bases; unmatched junction nucleotides: 8. CDR3 coding DNA: TGTGCCAGCAGTGAAGCCCGACAGGGAGTGGAGCAGTACTTC. Its translation is CASSEARQGVEQYF.

The sample holds many counts of this clonotype. The chain couples TRBV11-2 to TRBJ2-5; D is perhaps TRBD1 (5 bases). The germline CDR1 and CDR2 sequences are SGHAT and FQNNGV. The CDR3 has 14 amino acids. V was shortened by 5 bases and J by 4 bases, with 14 bases between the two germline ends. The CDR3 nucleotides are TGTGCCAGCAGCCTCGGCAGGGTCGGAGAGACCCAGTACTTC. This gives the protein CASSLGRVGETQYF.

Many counts were recorded for this clonotype. The rearrangement uses TRBV4-3 and TRBJ1-6; D uncertain. Germline CDR1 reads LGHNA; CDR2 reads YSLEER. The V and J ends lost 0 bases and 0 bases respectively, with 12 bases between them. The CDR3 is 18 residues long. CDR3 sequence (DNA): TGCGCCAGCAGCCAAGAATCGGCAGTGAGCTCCTATAATTCACCCCTCCACTTT. Protein: CASSQESAVSSYNSPLHF.

Many counts were recorded for this clonotype. DNA of the CDR3: TGTGCCAGCTCACCACCCCTGACCGCCTACGAGCAGTACTTC. It encodes CASSPPLTAYEQYF. The chain has TRBV18 and TRBJ2-7; D not resolved. V was cut by 0 bases and J by 2 bases, with 8 bases left in between. The CDR3 totals 14 residues. From germline, CDR1 is KGHSH and CDR2 LQKENI.

This clonotype was found many times. The chain carries TRBV10-2 and TRBJ2-1, with 14 bases identical to TRBD2. Per the germline V gene, CDR1 is WSHSY and CDR2 is SAAADI. This CDR3 has 16 amino acids. J was trimmed by 9 bases and V by 6 bases; bases with no gene match: 10. CDR3 coding DNA: TGCGCCAGCAGCGATCCGGGACTAGCGGGAGTGGTTGAGCAGTTCTTC. The encoded protein is CASSDPGLAGVVEQFF.

At least ten counts were recorded for this clonotype. The rearrangement links TRBV27 to TRBJ2-3; D is unclear. The CDR3 extends over 15 amino acids. The germline V and J ends were trimmed by 4 bases and 1 base, with 12 bases remaining between them. CDR1 and CDR2 (germline): MNHEY, SMNVEV (reference sequence). The CDR3 nucleotides read TGTGCCAGCAGTTCGGTCGGTAGGGGCACAGATACGCAGTATTTT. Protein product: CASSSVGRGTDTQYF.

This clonotype showed up many times. V gene TRBV5-4 combines with J gene TRBJ1-3; 10 nucleotides align to TRBD1. The ends lost 4 bases at V and 9 bases at J; junction bases unmatched: 10. The CDR3 runs to 15 residues. Germline CDR1 reads SGHNT; CDR2 reads YYREEE (reference sequence). CDR3 DNA: TGTGCCAGCAGCCCGACCGGGACAGGGGAAAGCACCATATATTTT. Translation: CASSPTGTGESTIYF.

This clonotype was observed many times. A junction end diverges from the germline sequence, so it may reflect a read error. This chain joins TRBV19 and TRBJ1-5; D is unclear. The CDR3 has 15 amino acids. Germline loops: CDR1 LNHDA, CDR2 SQIVND (reference sequence). The CDR3 loop reads CATSDTGLSNQPQHF. CDR3 nucleotides: TGTGCCACTAGTGATACGGGTCTAAGCAATCAGCCCCAGCATTTT. The full variable domain, rest sourced from reference TRBV19 and TRBJ1-5, is DGGITQSPKYLFRKEGQNVTLSCEQNLNHDAMYWYRQDPGQGLRLIYYSQIVNDFQKGDIAEGYSVSREKKESFPLTVTSAQKNPTAFYLCATSDTGLSNQPQHFGDGTRLSIL.

This clonotype was recorded once. The chain links TRBV29-1 to TRBJ2-5, with D unresolved. Per germline, CDR1 SQVTM and CDR2 ANQGSEA. This CDR3 has 10 residues. V was shortened by 7 bases and J by 5 bases, with 8 bases between the two germline ends. The CDR3 reads CSGREETQYF. DNA of the CDR3: TGCAGCGGCCGAGAGGAGACCCAGTACTTC.

Ten or more counts support this clonotype. The chain combines TRBV28 with TRBJ2-1, with 8 bases matching TRBD2. CDR1 is MDHEN and CDR2 is SYDVKM in the germline V gene. The CDR3 runs to 16 residues. V gave up 4 bases and J gave up 0 bases; unmatched junction bases: 5. CDR3 amino acids: CASSSGGESSYNEQFF. The CDR3, as DNA: TGTGCCAGCAGTTCCGGGGGGGAGAGCTCCTACAATGAGCAGTTCTTC.

In this sample, this clonotype turned up a few times. This chain connects TRBV7-3 to TRBJ1-1; TRBD1 matches 8 bases. V shed 6 bases and J 3 bases; nucleotides not matched to a gene: 3. Per germline, CDR1 SGHTA and CDR2 FQGTGA. CDR3 length equals 13 residues. The chain's CDR3 is CASRKDRDTEAFF. The CDR3 DNA reads as TGTGCCAGCAGAAAGGACAGGGACACTGAAGCTTTCTTT.

At least ten counts were recorded for this clonotype. The chain combines TRBV27 with TRBJ2-1; 7 bases map to TRBD1. Per the germline V gene, CDR1 is MNHEY and CDR2 is SMNVEV (reference sequence). This CDR3 contains 16 residues. Trimming cost V 6 bases and J 4 bases; bases outside gene matches: 12. Here the CDR3 reads CASRLNPGTEYNEQFF. CDR3 sequence (DNA): TGTGCCAGCAGGCTGAACCCCGGGACAGAATACAATGAGCAGTTCTTC.

This clonotype turned up a few times. The J gene is TRBJ2-3, the V gene TRBV7-2; TRBD2 agrees at 8 bases. Per germline, CDR1 SGHTA and CDR2 FQGNSA. CDR3 length equals 15 residues. Trimming at V came to 3 bases and at J to 4 bases, leaving 6 bases not matched to a gene. The CDR3 loop is CASSFRGRWADTQYF. The DNA for the CDR3 is TGTGCCAGCAGCTTTCGCGGGAGGTGGGCAGATACGCAGTATTTT.

The chain employs TRBV6-6 and TRBJ1-1; 7 nucleotides line up with TRBD1. The CDR3 covers 13 residues. V was clipped by 2 bases and J by 7 bases; unmatched bases: 4. Germline values: CDR1 MNHNY, CDR2 SVGAGI (reference sequence). The CDR3: CASSYTRGNEAFF. CDR3 nucleotide sequence: TGTGCCAGCAGTTACACCAGGGGGAATGAAGCTTTCTTT.

This clonotype was seen ten or more times. The chain carries TRBV20-1 and TRBJ2-1; 8 nucleotides align to TRBD1. After removal of 5 bases from V and 3 bases from J, the junction contained 9 bases not matched to a gene. This CDR3 has 15 residues. Per germline, CDR1 DFQATT and CDR2 SNEGSKA (reference sequence). The CDR3 bases are TGCAGTGCTGAGGAGGCGGACAGGGACTACAATGAGCAGTTCTTC. The encoded protein is CSAEEADRDYNEQFF.

This clonotype was counted at least ten times. The rearrangement links TRBV29-1 to TRBJ2-2; D is unresolved. From germline, CDR1 is SQVTM and CDR2 ANQGSEA. V was cut by 4 bases and J by 1 base, with 7 bases left in between. The CDR3 sequence is 13 residues long. Written as DNA, the CDR3 is TGCAGCGTTGTATCAGGGAACACCGGGGAGCTGTTTTTT. It codes for CSVVSGNTGELFF.

The CDR3 DNA reads TGTGCCAGCAGCTTGGGTTTTAGCACAGATACGCAGTATTTT. Its protein is CASSLGFSTDTQYF. The chain recombines TRBV7-8 with TRBJ2-3; unclear D gene. This CDR3 contains 14 residues. The germline V gene has CDR1 SGHVS and CDR2 FQNEAQ. Trimming pared 3 bases from V and 0 bases from J, leaving 7 bases between.

This clonotype has ten or more counts. The chain has TRBV20-1 and TRBJ1-5; the D gene is possibly TRBD1 (6 bases). The CDR3 consists of 14 residues. V shed 1 base and J shed 7 bases, with 14 bases lying between them. Germline CDR1 DFQATT, CDR2 SNEGSKA (reference sequence). The CDR3 nucleotides read TGCAGTGCTAGAGCTGACGGGGGCGGACAGCCCCAGCATTTT. It encodes CSARADGGGQPQHF.

The rearrangement uses TRBV28 and TRBJ2-2, with D maybe TRBD2 (6 bases). The CDR3 runs to 16 residues. The V end lost 8 bases, the J end lost 0 bases, and 16 bases lay between the germline ends. Germline CDR1 and CDR2: MDHEN and SYDVKM. CDR3 loop: CASFDRGSANTGELFF. In DNA, the CDR3 is TGTGCCAGCTTTGACCGGGGGAGCGCGAACACCGGGGAGCTGTTTTTT.

This chain joins TRBV7-2 and TRBJ2-3, with D possibly matching TRBD2 (6 bases). Trimming shortened V by 5 bases and J by 0 bases, and 9 bases separated the two germline ends. CDR3 size: 14 residues. Germline V gene lookup returns CDR1 SGHTA and CDR2 FQGNSA. The CDR3 bases are TGTGCCAGCAGCCCGGGAGTCAGCACAGATACGCAGTATTTT. Translation gives CASSPGVSTDTQYF.